This T cell receptor (beta chain) was sequenced in a study of cytomegalovirus exposure and HLA in healthy donors. In germline, CDR1 is MNHNS, CDR2 SASEGT. V lost 7 bases to trimming and J lost 5 bases, with 15 bases between them. This CDR3 contains 13 residues. This clone was counted between two and nine times. Primers included in the PCR were 60 Vbeta and 13 Jbeta primers. Generated by immunoSEQ multiplex PCR, the TCRdb table keeps only in-frame clones and is missing some. The table has fewer than 200,000 clones, around three quarters seen once. The sequence derives from a man aged 35 to 55 in good health and CMV-seropositive. Sequencing input: PBMCs. This chain uses TRBV6-1 with TRBJ2-7, with D perhaps matching TRBD1 (6 bases). Here the CDR3 DNA reads TGTGCCAGCACGGGAAGGGGGTTGGACGAGCAGTACTTC. Protein product: CASTGRGLDEQYF.